This section outlines one TCR beta chain sequence together with its context. Its antigen remains unknown. The data were taken from a study of a mutant IDH1 vaccine in newly diagnosed glioma. Across the whole study: Patients got their first vaccination 4-6 weeks after radiotherapy alone, or with temozolomide cycles. The treated group averaged about 44 years old and was roughly 60% male, about 38% female. Previous care, which was radiotherapy, temozolomide, or both, most often involved both.

CDR1 and CDR2 from the germline V gene are SGHTA and FQGNSA. Trimming shortened V by 8 bases and J by 7 bases, and 12 bases separated the two germline ends. The CDR3 extends over 12 amino acids. Here immunoSEQ multiplex PCR was the method, and the copy in TCRdb shows in-frame clones only, minus some. The sample lists some 50,000 clones, roughly 61% occurring once. Time point specified: week 47, end of study. It was 300 ug of mutant IDH1 20-mer peptide that made up each vaccine dose, given with topical imiquimod. In weeks 1, 3, 5, 7, 11, 15, 19 and 23, patients were immunized, eight times in all. This TCR came from a middle-aged man with glioma. Some clones in this sample may be carry-over from other donors' samples. The sequencing used peripheral blood mononuclear cells (PBMCs), collected from a glioma patient whose treatment included an IDH1 peptide vaccine. J is TRBJ2-1 and V is TRBV7-2; D unclear. The CDR3 region has the DNA TGTGCCAGCGGGTTTTTTGGGAATGAGCAGTTCTTC. Its translation: CASGFFGNEQFF.